A single sample gave rise to the 18 T cell receptor beta chains below, sequenced in a study of cytomegalovirus exposure and HLA in healthy donors. Sequenced by immunoSEQ multiplex PCR; TCRdb stores in-frame clones only, minus some. This sample has 200,000 to 300,000 clones, with approximately 84% found just once. The specimen sequenced was PBMCs. The receptors derive from a woman between 25 and 40 years old in good health and CMV-seropositive.

The rearrangement uses TRBV29-1 and TRBJ2-2; D is undetermined. The CDR3 consists of 12 residues. Germline V CDR1 and CDR2: SQVTM, ANQGSEA. V shed 4 bases and J shed 2 bases, with 5 bases lying between them. CDR3: CSVGPNTGELFF. For the CDR3, the DNA is TGCAGCGTTGGGCCAAACACCGGGGAGCTGTTTTTT.

In this sample, this clone turned up once. This chain uses TRBV19 with TRBJ2-5, with a possible D match to TRBD1 (6 bases). The CDR3 contains 13 residues. Trimming left V 6 bases short and J 4 bases short, with 12 bases between. CDR1 and CDR2 from the germline V gene are LNHDA and SQIVND (reference sequence). DNA for the CDR3: TGTGCCAGTAGGATGACAGGTATAGAGACCCAGTACTTC. This translates into CASRMTGIETQYF.

The genes are TRBV9 and TRBJ2-3, with D tentatively TRBD2 (5 bases). The V gene lost 0 bases and the J gene lost 5 bases, with 13 bases spanning the gap. Germline V gene lookup returns CDR1 SGDLS and CDR2 YYNGEE. This CDR3 region has 15 residues. The CDR3 nucleotides are TGTGCCAGCAGCGTAGCAGGCTGGAGCGGAGATACGCAGTATTTT. Translating gives CASSVAGWSGDTQYF.

The chain links TRBV2 to TRBJ2-3; 11 bases match TRBD2. CDR1 is SNHLY, CDR2 FYNNEI, per germline. The CDR3 has 15 residues. The ends lost 6 bases at V and 3 bases at J; junction bases unmatched: 5. The CDR3 sequence: CASRLAGVSTDTQYF. CDR3 sequence (DNA): TGTGCCAGCAGACTAGCGGGAGTATCTACAGATACGCAGTATTTT.

The chain uses TRBV27 and TRBJ1-1; 9 bases map to TRBD1. V shed 8 bases and J 5 bases; nucleotides not matched to a gene: 12. The germline V gene encodes CDR1 MNHEY and CDR2 SMNVEV (reference sequence). The CDR3 covers 15 residues. CDR3 amino acids: CASGHRGQRYTEAFF. As DNA, the CDR3 is TGTGCCAGCGGCCACAGGGGGCAAAGATATACTGAAGCTTTCTTT.

This chain uses TRBV6-1 with TRBJ1-1; no reliable D call. The germline V gene encodes CDR1 MNHNS and CDR2 SASEGT. The CDR3 contains 14 residues. V was trimmed by 6 bases and J by 0 bases, leaving 11 bases between them. CDR3 nucleotides: TGTGCCAGCAGGCGCAAATTGGTGAACACTGAAGCTTTCTTT. Translation gives CASRRKLVNTEAFF.

The chain combines TRBV10-3 with TRBJ2-5; D not certain. V lost 3 bases to trimming and J lost 2 bases, with 7 bases between them. The CDR3 contains 13 residues. Germline V gives CDR1 ENHRY, CDR2 SYGVKD. The CDR3 here is CAISDFGQETQYF. CDR3 coding DNA: TGTGCCATCAGTGATTTCGGGCAAGAGACCCAGTACTTC.

The rearrangement joins TRBV28 to TRBJ2-2; 8 bases are a match to TRBD2. J gave up 4 bases and V 10 bases, and 11 bases lay outside the gene matches. The CDR3 sequence is 15 residues long. Germline V gene sequence: CDR1 MDHEN, CDR2 SYDVKM. CDR3 in DNA: TGTGCCACTCAATCGCCGGGGACTAGCACCGGGGAGCTGTTTTTT. Translation gives CATQSPGTSTGELFF.

V is TRBV30 and J is TRBJ1-1, with D hard to call. Germline CDR1 is GTSNPN and CDR2 is SVGIG (reference sequence). The CDR3 consists of 11 residues. V lost 2 bases to trimming and J lost 9 bases, with 10 bases between them. The CDR3 sequence: CAWSPQIQAFF. The CDR3 DNA is TGTGCCTGGAGTCCCCAGATCCAAGCTTTCTTT.

This clone was observed a handful of times. The chain uses TRBV10-3 and TRBJ1-2, with D hard to call. Germline CDR1 ENHRY, CDR2 SYGVKD. The CDR3 runs to 14 residues. The V gene lost 6 bases and the J gene lost 4 bases, with 15 bases spanning the gap. This CDR3 reads CAIRPGPEIYGYTF. CDR3 sequence (DNA): TGTGCCATCAGGCCGGGTCCGGAGATCTATGGCTACACCTTC.

This clone occurred once. The J gene is TRBJ2-2, the V gene TRBV5-1; 7 bases align to TRBD1. The germline V gene encodes CDR1 SGHRS and CDR2 YFSETQ. V shed 0 bases, J shed 4 bases, and the junction held 3 bases outside the gene matches. This CDR3 is 15 amino acids long. This CDR3 reads CASSLVRTGTGELFF. Here the CDR3 DNA reads TGCGCCAGCAGCTTGGTCCGGACAGGCACCGGGGAGCTGTTTTTT.

The rearrangement joins TRBV28 to TRBJ1-2, with D unresolved. The length of the CDR3 is 15 residues. Trimming removed 3 bases from V and 4 bases from J, with 15 bases in between. The germline V gene encodes CDR1 MDHEN and CDR2 SYDVKM. In DNA, the CDR3 is TGTGCCAGCAGTTTCCCCGGGATTTTCTTCTATGGCTACACCTTC. It yields the protein CASSFPGIFFYGYTF.

This clone showed up just a few times. The chain is built from TRBV18 and TRBJ2-7, with 9 bases fitting TRBD1. CDR1 is KGHSH and CDR2 is LQKENI in the germline V gene. The CDR3 is 15 amino acids. V lost 6 bases and J lost 1; bases outside the gene matches: 7. CDR3 coding DNA: TGTGCCAGCTCGCTAACAGGGGGCTCGTCCTACGAGCAGTACTTC. It yields the protein CASSLTGGSSYEQYF. Together with reference TRBV18 and TRBJ2-7, the CDR3 gives the full variable domain: NAGVMQNPRHLVRRRGQEARLRCSPMKGHSHVYWYRQLPEEGLKFMVYLQKENIIDESGMPKERFSAEFPKEGPSILRIQQVVRGDSAAYFCASSLTGGSSYEQYFGPGTRLTVT.

The V and J genes are TRBV5-4 and TRBJ2-3; TRBD2 aligns across 8 bases. The germline CDR1 and CDR2 sequences are SGHNT and YYREEE (reference sequence). There are 14 residues in the CDR3. V gave up 3 bases and J gave up 2 bases; unmatched junction bases: 2. CDR3 DNA: TGTGCCAGCAGCTCGGGACTAGTCACAGATACGCAGTATTTT. Encoded protein: CASSSGLVTDTQYF.

The V gene is TRBV5-1, the J gene TRBJ2-5, with a weak D call TRBD1 (5 bases). V was shortened by 4 bases and J by 2 bases, with 12 bases between the two germline ends. The CDR3 contains 14 residues. Germline values: CDR1 SGHRS, CDR2 YFSETQ. The CDR3 DNA is TGCGCCAGCAGCCCCAGGGTGGGGCAAGAGACCCAGTACTTC. This sequence encodes CASSPRVGQETQYF.

The rearrangement uses TRBV7-2 and TRBJ2-1; D is possibly TRBD2 (5 bases). Trimming stripped 5 bases from V and 2 bases from J, with 13 bases between. CDR1 is SGHTA, CDR2 FQGNSA, per germline. The CDR3 loop spans 15 amino acids. The CDR3 DNA reads TGTGCCAGCAGCCCCAAGCGACTAACCTACAATGAGCAGTTCTTC. Encoded protein: CASSPKRLTYNEQFF.

This clone was recorded a few times. The chain uses TRBV29-1 and TRBJ1-2, with TRBD1 identical over 7 bases. Germline V lookup: CDR1 SQVTM, CDR2 ANQGSEA. J lost 6 bases, V lost 7 bases, and 5 bases had no gene match. The CDR3 totals 11 residues. The CDR3, as DNA: TGCAGCGGGAGGGACAGTCATGGCTACACCTTC. This translates into CSGRDSHGYTF.

The chain joins TRBV27 to TRBJ1-1, with D unclear. CDR3 length equals 16 residues. V shed 5 bases and J shed 2 bases, with 18 bases lying between them. The germline CDR1 and CDR2 sequences are MNHEY and SMNVEV (reference sequence). The CDR3 nucleotides are TGTGCCAGCAGTGGAGATGCTTGGCACCAAAACACTGAAGCTTTCTTT. Residues: CASSGDAWHQNTEAFF.